Following are 29 T cell receptor beta chains from one sample sequenced in a study of regulatory T cells in long-lasting Graves disease (dated by TCRdb to about 2021). This specimen's time point label, per the study, means: newly diagnosed GD, antithyroid drugs for less than 3 months. For both TCR sequencing and RNA sequencing, RNA was extracted from PBMCs using TRIzol. The library relied on multiplex PCR. TCRdb names Illumina HiSeq 4000 as the instrument used. TCR beta libraries were built with iRepertoire HTBI primers and Arm-PCR amplification of CDR3 regions. TCRdb reanalyzed the raw reads on its own, using fastp at Q25 for trimming and MiXCR for clone calling, and kept in-frame beta chains. Rows with a matching CDR3 protein are joined into one entry that keeps the most common DNA and genes. In this sample the table shows roughly 500,000 distinct CDR3 sequences, roughly 14% of which occur a single time. Jointly, the top ten make up 10% of the sample.

These same records also appear under a second study, on T cells in Graves' hyperthyroidism and ophthalmopathy.

The sequenced sample was peripheral blood mononuclear cells (PBMCs), obtained at new diagnosis, from a patient treated with antithyroid drugs. These receptors all stem from a man aged 25-40 years with Graves disease. Donor details come from another sample of the same person, matched by shared clones.

As regards this clonotype: A read error is possible here, since a much larger clone lies one base away. The chain joins TRBV7-9 to TRBJ2-1; D call uncertain. The germline V gene has CDR1 SEHNR and CDR2 FQNEAQ (reference sequence). Between the trimmed V and J ends, which lost 7 bases and 1 base, there was a span of 14 bases. The CDR3 consists of 15 residues. This CDR3 reads CASNFQAGSYNEQFF. The CDR3 bases are TGTGCCAGCAACTTTCAGGCTGGTTCCTACAATGAGCAGTTCTTC. Full variable domain (rest looked up from reference TRBV7-9 and TRBJ2-1): DTGVSQNPRHKITKRGQNVTFRCDPISEHNRLYWYRQTLGQGPEFLTYFQNEAQLEKSRLLSDRFSAERPKGSFSTLEIQRTEQGDSAMYLCASNFQAGSYNEQFFGPGTRLTVL.

There are a few counts of this clonotype. Relative to the germline gene, one junction end is altered; a read error may explain this. As DNA, the CDR3 is TGCGCCAGCAGCCAAGGATTATCCTACGAGCAGTACTTC. It yields the protein CASSQGLSYEQYF. This sequence joins TRBV13 and TRBJ2-7, with no clear D. The CDR3 spans 13 residues. Germline assignment: CDR1 PRHDT and CDR2 FYEKMQ (reference sequence).

This clonotype came up many times. The chain employs TRBV6-1 and TRBJ1-2; D unclear. This CDR3 spans 12 amino acids. Germline V gene sequence: CDR1 MNHNS, CDR2 SASEGT. Between the trimmed V and J ends, which lost 3 bases and 1 base, there was a span of 3 bases. CDR3 residues: CASSDSNYGYTF. The CDR3 DNA reads as TGTGCCAGCAGTGACAGTAACTATGGCTACACCTTC.

This clonotype was counted many times. The chain is built from TRBV6-5 and TRBJ2-7; the D is unclear. Germline lookup yields CDR1 MNHEY and CDR2 SVGAGI. Between the trimmed V and J ends, which lost 4 bases and 2 bases, there was a span of 6 bases. This CDR3 is built from 12 residues. The CDR3 sequence: CASSFDTYEQYF. In DNA form, the CDR3 reads TGTGCCAGCAGTTTCGACACCTACGAGCAGTACTTC.

In this sample, this clonotype turned up many times. This chain uses TRBV28 with TRBJ2-3; the match to TRBD1 covers 10 bases. The CDR3 loop spans 16 amino acids. Germline CDR1 and CDR2: MDHEN and SYDVKM. With 8 bases clipped from V and 1 base from J, the junction kept 9 bases outside the gene matches. CDR3 DNA: TGTGCCAGCTCCATTCTAGGGACAGGGGGCACAGATACGCAGTATTTT. Protein sequence: CASSILGTGGTDTQYF.

This chain links TRBV20-1 with TRBJ2-2, with 11 bases lining up with TRBD2. Trimming cost V 3 bases and J 4 bases; bases outside gene matches: 4. This CDR3 spans 15 amino acids. Germline V lookup: CDR1 DFQATT, CDR2 SNEGSKA (reference sequence). The CDR3 region is CSASTSGRSTGELFF. For the CDR3, the DNA is TGCAGTGCTAGCACTAGCGGGAGAAGCACCGGGGAGCTGTTTTTT.

There are a few counts of this clonotype. The chain recombines TRBV10-3 with TRBJ1-5; 10 bases fit TRBD1. Germline V gene lookup returns CDR1 ENHRY and CDR2 SYGVKD. V lost 11 bases, J lost 4 bases, and 11 bases stayed unmatched. The CDR3 contains 15 residues. CDR3 DNA sequence: TGTGCCGTCGGAAGGGACAGGGGCATTAATCAGCCCCAGCATTTT. Protein: CAVGRDRGINQPQHF.

This clonotype showed up many times. This chain connects TRBV2 to TRBJ2-3, with 10 bases fitting TRBD2. Germline values: CDR1 SNHLY, CDR2 FYNNEI. This CDR3 is 17 amino acids long. Trimming took 6 bases from V and 2 from J; bases not matched to a gene: 11. DNA of the CDR3: TGTGCCAGCAGGGGACAAATAGCGGGAGGTTCCACAGATACGCAGTATTTT. Amino acid sequence: CASRGQIAGGSTDTQYF.

The rearrangement joins TRBV10-3 to TRBJ2-5; 8 bases map to TRBD1. CDR1 is ENHRY, CDR2 SYGVKD, per germline. Unmatched junction bases numbered 1, after V lost 0 bases and J lost 4 bases. CDR3 size: 14 residues. Here the CDR3 DNA reads TGTGCCATCAGTGAGTCAGGACAGGGAGAGACCCAGTACTTC. Its translation: CAISESGQGETQYF.

The rearrangement links TRBV6-2 or TRBV6-3 to TRBJ1-4, with D uncertain. The CDR3 contains 14 residues. V was pared by 0 bases and J by 8 bases, with 10 bases between. Germline lookup yields CDR1 MNHEY and CDR2 SVGEGT. CDR3 loop: CASSYSTIQEKLFF. For the CDR3, the DNA is TGTGCCAGCAGTTACTCGACCATTCAGGAAAAACTGTTTTTT.

This clonotype was seen many times. The chain is built from TRBV11-2 and TRBJ2-5; 9 bases fit TRBD2. Germline loops: CDR1 SGHAT, CDR2 FQNNGV. There are 16 residues in the CDR3. Trimming took 0 bases from V and 5 from J; bases not matched to a gene: 7. The CDR3, as DNA: TGTGCCAGCAGCTTAGAATTAGCGGGAGATTGGGAGACCCAGTACTTC. This codes for CASSLELAGDWETQYF.

This clonotype was observed many times. The chain has TRBV6-1 and TRBJ2-1; D could derive from TRBD1 or TRBD2 (5 bases each). Germline loops: CDR1 MNHNS, CDR2 SASEGT. V lost 2 bases to trimming and J lost 0 bases, with 14 bases between them. The CDR3 has 17 residues. CDR3 residues: CASSERTRGSSYNEQFF. Here the CDR3 DNA reads TGTGCCAGCAGTGAAAGGACCCGGGGCAGCTCCTACAATGAGCAGTTCTTC.

This clonotype was recorded only once. This sequence joins TRBV25-1 and TRBJ2-7; 10 positions match TRBD2. The germline V gene encodes CDR1 MGHDK and CDR2 SYGVNS. The J segment lost 0 bases and the V segment lost 3 bases, leaving 11 bases of the junction unmatched. The CDR3 has 18 residues. The CDR3 DNA reads TGTGCCAGCAGTGACCACTCCGGGACTAGCGCTAGCTCCTACGAGCAGTACTTC. Residues: CASSDHSGTSASSYEQYF.

In this sample, this clonotype turned up a few times. The chain uses TRBV3-1 and TRBJ1-6, with 7 positions matching TRBD1. Looked up from germline, CDR1 is LGHDT and CDR2 is YNNKEL (reference sequence). Trimming removed 4 bases from V and 12 bases from J; junction bases left unmatched: 3. CDR3 length: 12 residues. The CDR3 sequence is CASSPGGGPLHF. CDR3 sequence (DNA): TGTGCCAGCAGCCCAGGGGGGGGACCCCTCCACTTT.

Ten or more counts support this clonotype. The chain joins TRBV12-3 or TRBV12-4 to TRBJ2-1, with 9 bases identical to TRBD1. The CDR3 totals 14 residues. The junction had 3 bases not matched to a gene; V was cut back by 3 bases and J by 6 bases. The CDR3 here is CASSLGTGSNEQFF. CDR3 in DNA: TGTGCCAGCAGTTTGGGGACAGGGTCCAATGAGCAGTTCTTC.

This clonotype was recorded a few times. The chain couples TRBV27 to TRBJ1-3; weak D call: TRBD1 (6 bases). V was clipped by 6 bases and J by 1 base, with 13 bases between them. The CDR3 spans 15 residues. CDR1 is MNHEY and CDR2 is SMNVEV in the germline V gene (reference sequence). The CDR3 here is CASRGGLTSGNTIYF. CDR3 DNA: TGTGCCAGCAGGGGGGGCTTGACTTCTGGAAACACCATATATTTT.

At least ten counts were recorded for this clonotype. The V call is TRBV18, the J call TRBJ2-7; D gene unclear. The V gene lost 8 bases and the J gene lost 1 base, with 9 bases spanning the gap. Per germline, CDR1 KGHSH and CDR2 LQKENI. The CDR3 covers 12 residues. CDR3 amino acids: CASSPPSYEQYF. CDR3 bases: TGTGCCAGCAGTCCCCCATCCTACGAGCAGTACTTC.

This clonotype was seen at least ten times. The rearrangement uses TRBV20-1 and TRBJ2-4, with TRBD2 identical over 10 bases. The ends lost 2 bases at V and 0 bases at J; junction bases unmatched: 13. CDR1 is DFQATT, CDR2 SNEGSKA, per germline (reference sequence). This CDR3 has 19 residues. The CDR3 loop is CSARNRGTSERLAKNIQYF. The CDR3 DNA reads TGCAGTGCTAGAAACAGAGGGACTAGCGAAAGACTAGCCAAAAACATTCAGTACTTC.

This clonotype came up many times. The chain couples TRBV3-1 to TRBJ2-5; D is perhaps TRBD1 (6 bases). In germline, CDR1 is LGHDT, CDR2 YNNKEL (reference sequence). V was trimmed by 4 bases and J by 1 base, leaving 13 bases between them. CDR3 length: 15 residues. The CDR3 protein is CASSPGQPIQETQYF. The CDR3, as DNA: TGTGCCAGCAGCCCTGGACAGCCCATCCAAGAGACCCAGTACTTC.

This clonotype was counted a few times. The rearrangement joins TRBV19 to TRBJ2-2; D not certain. This CDR3 comprises 14 residues. Germline V lookup: CDR1 LNHDA, CDR2 SQIVND (reference sequence). V shed 3 bases and J shed 0 bases, with 5 bases lying between them. Here the CDR3 reads CASSINANTGELFF. The CDR3 coding sequence is TGTGCCAGTAGTATCAACGCGAACACCGGGGAGCTGTTTTTT.

This clonotype was counted at least ten times. The V call is TRBV3-1, the J call TRBJ1-4; D is unclear. Germline values: CDR1 LGHDT, CDR2 YNNKEL (reference sequence). The CDR3 length is 12 residues. Trimming stripped 3 bases from V and 8 bases from J, with 7 bases between. The CDR3 nucleotides read TGTGCCAGCAGCCATGAAGAAGAAAAACTGTTTTTT. Encoded protein: CASSHEEEKLFF.

This clonotype occurred many times. The rearrangement links TRBV11-2 to TRBJ2-7; D might be TRBD2 (7 bases). The CDR3 is 15 amino acids. V was trimmed by 4 bases and J by 7 bases, leaving 20 bases between them. Germline values: CDR1 SGHAT, CDR2 FQNNGV. As DNA, the CDR3 is TGTGCCAGCAGCTCCGTTAGGGCCAGGGGAGGGGAGCAGTACTTC. Encoded protein: CASSSVRARGGEQYF.

The chain is built from TRBV18 and TRBJ1-4; 8 nucleotides align to TRBD1. With 6 bases clipped from V and 8 bases from J, the junction kept 8 bases outside the gene matches. Germline lookup yields CDR1 KGHSH and CDR2 LQKENI. The CDR3 runs to 14 residues. CDR3 protein: CASSDRVRQEKLFF. The CDR3 region has the DNA TGTGCCAGCTCGGACAGGGTCCGACAAGAAAAACTGTTTTTT.

As to this clonotype: With a far larger clone one base away, a read error is the likely cause. The rearrangement uses TRBV7-2 and TRBJ2-4, with 13 bases fitting TRBD2. The V segment lost 1 base and the J segment 13 bases; nucleotides outside the gene matches: 13. The CDR3 is made up of 17 amino acids. Germline V gene data show CDR1 as SGHTA and CDR2 as FQGNSA. CDR3 in amino acids: CASSLGARLAGGHEQYF. The CDR3 DNA reads as TGTGCCAGCAGCTTAGGAGCTCGACTAGCGGGAGGCCATGAGCAGTACTTC.

This clonotype was observed many times. The chain has TRBV12-3 or TRBV12-4 and TRBJ2-3; D gene ambiguous. Trimming took 4 bases from V and 5 from J, leaving 16 bases between them. This CDR3 region has 15 residues. CDR3 amino acids: CASSSPGEVKDTQYF. In nucleotides, the CDR3 is TGTGCCAGCAGTTCACCCGGTGAGGTGAAAGATACGCAGTATTTT.

This clonotype was observed at least ten times. This chain uses TRBV12-3 or TRBV12-4 with TRBJ2-5; 8 bases map to TRBD2. V trimming: 3 bases; J trimming: 1 base; junction bases outside the gene matches: 4. The CDR3 spans 15 residues. The CDR3 protein is CASSLWAGGQETQYF. The CDR3 DNA sequence: TGTGCCAGCAGTTTGTGGGCGGGAGGCCAAGAGACCCAGTACTTC.

This clonotype appeared many times. The rearrangement links TRBV5-1 to TRBJ2-2; TRBD1 agrees at 8 bases. Trimming at V came to 3 bases and at J to 0 bases, leaving 4 bases not matched to a gene. The CDR3 has 16 residues. The V gene's germline CDR1 is SGHRS and CDR2 YFSETQ. The CDR3 DNA is TGCGCCAGCAGCTCTGACAGGGGATCGAACACCGGGGAGCTGTTTTTT. Translated: CASSSDRGSNTGELFF.

About this clonotype itself: One base away lies a much larger clone, so this may be a sequencing read error. CDR3 loop: CASSRDAYEQHF. The CDR3 nucleotides read TGCGCCAGCAGCCGGGACGCGTACGAGCAGCACTTC. The chain links TRBV5-1 to TRBJ2-7, with D perhaps matching TRBD1 or TRBD2 (5 bases each). In germline, CDR1 is SGHRS, CDR2 YFSETQ. This CDR3 has 12 amino acids.

Of note for this clonotype: At one end the junction does not follow the germline gene, possibly because of a read error. J is TRBJ1-1 and V is TRBV5-1; no clear D. The germline CDR1 and CDR2 sequences are SGHRS and YFSETQ. This CDR3 region has 12 residues. The CDR3 bases are TGCGCCAGCAGCTTGGGGGTCAGCTCAAAAAAGTTT. It yields the protein CASSLGVSSKKF.